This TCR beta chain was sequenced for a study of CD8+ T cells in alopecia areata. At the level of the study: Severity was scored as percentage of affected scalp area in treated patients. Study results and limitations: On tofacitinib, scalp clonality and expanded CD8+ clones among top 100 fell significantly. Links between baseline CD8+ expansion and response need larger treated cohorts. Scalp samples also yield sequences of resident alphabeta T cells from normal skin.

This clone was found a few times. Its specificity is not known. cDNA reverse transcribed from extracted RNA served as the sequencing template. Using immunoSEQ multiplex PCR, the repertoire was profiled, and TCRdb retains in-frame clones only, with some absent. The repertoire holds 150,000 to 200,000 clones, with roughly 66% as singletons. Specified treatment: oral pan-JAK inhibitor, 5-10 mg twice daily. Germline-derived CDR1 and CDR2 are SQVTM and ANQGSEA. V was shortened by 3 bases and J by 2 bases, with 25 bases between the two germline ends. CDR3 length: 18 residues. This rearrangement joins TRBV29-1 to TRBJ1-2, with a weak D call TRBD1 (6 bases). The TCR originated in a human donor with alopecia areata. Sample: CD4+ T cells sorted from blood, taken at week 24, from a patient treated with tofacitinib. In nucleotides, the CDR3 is TGCAGCGTTGACGCCCCCGTTAAGACAGGATTGAAAAACTATGGCTACACCTTC. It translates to CSVDAPVKTGLKNYGYTF.